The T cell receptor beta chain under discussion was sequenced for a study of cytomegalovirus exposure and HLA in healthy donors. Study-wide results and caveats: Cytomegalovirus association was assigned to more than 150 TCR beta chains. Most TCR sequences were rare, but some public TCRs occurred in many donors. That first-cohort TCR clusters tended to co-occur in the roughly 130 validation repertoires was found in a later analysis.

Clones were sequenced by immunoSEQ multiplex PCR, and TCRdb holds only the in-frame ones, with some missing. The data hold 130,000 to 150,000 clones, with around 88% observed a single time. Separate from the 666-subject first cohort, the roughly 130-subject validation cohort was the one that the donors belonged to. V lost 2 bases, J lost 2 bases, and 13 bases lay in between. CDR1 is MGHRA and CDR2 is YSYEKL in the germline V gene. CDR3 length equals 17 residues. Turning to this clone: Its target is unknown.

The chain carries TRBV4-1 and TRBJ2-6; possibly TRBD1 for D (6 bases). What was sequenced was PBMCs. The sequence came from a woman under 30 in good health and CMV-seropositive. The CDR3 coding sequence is TGCGCCAGCAGCCAAAAGCAGGGGTCCGCTGGGGCCAACGTCCTGACTTTC. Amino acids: CASSQKQGSAGANVLTF.